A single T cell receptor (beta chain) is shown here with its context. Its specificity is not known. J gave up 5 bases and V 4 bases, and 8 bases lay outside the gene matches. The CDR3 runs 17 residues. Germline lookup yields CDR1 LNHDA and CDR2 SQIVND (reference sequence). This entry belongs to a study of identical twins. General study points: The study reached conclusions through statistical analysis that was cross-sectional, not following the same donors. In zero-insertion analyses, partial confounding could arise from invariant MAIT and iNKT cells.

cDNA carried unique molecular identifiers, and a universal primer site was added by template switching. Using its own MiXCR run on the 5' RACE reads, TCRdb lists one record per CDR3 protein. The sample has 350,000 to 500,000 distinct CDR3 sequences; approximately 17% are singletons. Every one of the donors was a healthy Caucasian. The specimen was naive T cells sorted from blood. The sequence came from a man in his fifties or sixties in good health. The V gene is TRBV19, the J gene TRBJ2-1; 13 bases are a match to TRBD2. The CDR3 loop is CASSTLTGTSGNNEQFF. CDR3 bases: TGTGCCAGTAGTACTCTCACCGGGACTAGCGGGAACAATGAGCAGTTCTTC.